The present T cell receptor beta chain was sequenced within a study of graft-versus-host responses after intestinal transplantation. Study-level points and caveats: Graft-donor T cell macrochimerism in patients accompanied high graft-versus-host to host-versus-graft clonal ratios in allografts.

Here immunoSEQ multiplex PCR was the method, and the copy in TCRdb shows in-frame clones only, minus some. The repertoire holds approximately 21,000 clones, with about 45% as singletons. Plating of roughly 200,000 CFSE-labeled responder cells was done together with roughly 200,000 irradiated, violet-dye-labeled stimulator cells. Proliferating CFSE-low CD3+CD4+ and CD3+CD8+ responders were sorted after the reaction. CDR3 size: 18 residues. V was shortened by 4 bases and J by 0 bases, with 23 bases between the two germline ends. Looked up from germline, CDR1 is SGHNT and CDR2 is YYREEE (reference sequence).

The sequence was collected from a human patient who was an organ donor for intestinal transplantation. This sequence joins TRBV5-4 and TRBJ2-7; no firm D call. Material: alloreactive CD8+ T cells from a mixed lymphocyte reaction culture, obtained before transplantation. Subset of the sample: CFSE-low proliferating T cells sorted from approximately 6-day pre-transplant mixed lymphocyte reaction (GvH or HvG direction). CDR3 DNA sequence: TGTGCCAGCAGCCCTCGCTACGTATCCATCACGAGCTCCTACGAGCAGTACTTC. Translation gives CASSPRYVSITSSYEQYF.